This TCR beta chain originates from a study of blood T cells in healthy people across ages. The use of a sample-barcoded 5' primer and a J-beta primer mix characterized a second PCR of about 6 to 12 cycles. TCRdb used MiXCR to reprocess the 5' RACE reads, holding one entry per CDR3 protein. This table holds about 930,000 distinct CDR3 sequences, approximately 32% found once. The CDR3 sequence is 13 residues long. Trimming removed 8 bases from V and 1 base from J, with 11 bases in between. Per sample, at least 5.5 micrograms of total RNA were extracted. These data were likewise used in another study, on T cells of mothers and their children. That paper notes: Addition of sample barcodes and 2-4 random nucleotides occurred through the M1S primer of the second PCR.

This sequence was found in a woman aged 40 to 50 in good health. The sample was blood. The rearrangement uses TRBV12-3 or TRBV12-4 and TRBJ1-1; possibly TRBD1 for D (5 bases). In nucleotides, the CDR3 is TGTGCCAGCGGGGCCCCAGGGAACACTGAAGCTTTCTTT. Protein sequence: CASGAPGNTEAFF.